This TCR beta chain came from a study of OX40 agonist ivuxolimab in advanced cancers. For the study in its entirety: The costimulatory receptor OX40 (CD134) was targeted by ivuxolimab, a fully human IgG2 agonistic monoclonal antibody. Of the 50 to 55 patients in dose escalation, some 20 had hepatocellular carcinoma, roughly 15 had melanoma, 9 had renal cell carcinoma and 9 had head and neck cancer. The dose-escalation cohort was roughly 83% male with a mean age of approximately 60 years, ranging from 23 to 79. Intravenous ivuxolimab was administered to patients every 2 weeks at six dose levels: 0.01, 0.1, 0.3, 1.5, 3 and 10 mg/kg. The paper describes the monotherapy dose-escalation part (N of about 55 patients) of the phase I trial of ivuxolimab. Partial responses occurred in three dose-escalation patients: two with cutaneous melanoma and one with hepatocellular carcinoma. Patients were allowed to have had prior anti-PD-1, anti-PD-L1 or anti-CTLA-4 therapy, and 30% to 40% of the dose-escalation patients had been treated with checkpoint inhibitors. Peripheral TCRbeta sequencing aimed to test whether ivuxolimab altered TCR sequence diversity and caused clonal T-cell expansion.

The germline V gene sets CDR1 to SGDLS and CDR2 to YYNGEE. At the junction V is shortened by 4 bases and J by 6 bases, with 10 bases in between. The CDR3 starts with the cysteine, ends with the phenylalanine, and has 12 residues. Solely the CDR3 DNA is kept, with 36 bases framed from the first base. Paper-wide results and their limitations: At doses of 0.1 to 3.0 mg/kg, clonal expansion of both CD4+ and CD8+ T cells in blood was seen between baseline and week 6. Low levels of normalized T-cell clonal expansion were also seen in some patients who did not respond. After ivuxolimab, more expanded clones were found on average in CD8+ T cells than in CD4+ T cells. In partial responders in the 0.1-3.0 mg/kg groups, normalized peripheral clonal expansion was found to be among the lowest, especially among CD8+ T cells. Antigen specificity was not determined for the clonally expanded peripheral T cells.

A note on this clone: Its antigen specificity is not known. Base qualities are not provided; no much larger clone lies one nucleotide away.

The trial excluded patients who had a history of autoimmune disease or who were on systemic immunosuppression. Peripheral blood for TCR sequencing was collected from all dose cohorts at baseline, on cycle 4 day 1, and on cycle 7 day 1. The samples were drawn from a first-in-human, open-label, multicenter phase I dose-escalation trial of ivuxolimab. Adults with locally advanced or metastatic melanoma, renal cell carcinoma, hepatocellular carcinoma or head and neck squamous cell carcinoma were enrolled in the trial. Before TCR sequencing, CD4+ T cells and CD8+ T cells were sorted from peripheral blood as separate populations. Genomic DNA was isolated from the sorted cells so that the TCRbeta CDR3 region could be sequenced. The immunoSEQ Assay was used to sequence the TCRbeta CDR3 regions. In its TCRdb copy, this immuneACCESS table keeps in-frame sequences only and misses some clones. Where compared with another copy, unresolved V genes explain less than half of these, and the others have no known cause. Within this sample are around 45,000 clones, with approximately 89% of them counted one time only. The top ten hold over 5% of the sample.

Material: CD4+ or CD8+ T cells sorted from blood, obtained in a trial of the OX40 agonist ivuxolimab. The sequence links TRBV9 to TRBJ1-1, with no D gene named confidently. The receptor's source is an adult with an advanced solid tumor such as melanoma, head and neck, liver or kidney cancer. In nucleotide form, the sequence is TGTGCCAGCAGCCCTTCAGGCTCTGAAGCTTTCTTT. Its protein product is CASSPSGSEAFF.